Detailed here is one T cell receptor beta chain. Its antigen is unknown. This sample was included in a study of cytomegalovirus exposure and HLA in healthy donors. Findings of the study overall: In a later analysis, V- and J-gene trimming of beta chains associated with a DCLRE1C missense variant, replicated independently. In a later analysis, across HLA loci, associated TCR counts were highest for DRB1, lowest for HLA-C. Cytomegalovirus-associated TCR beta chains were listed, numbering some 170.

Germline V lookup: CDR1 GTSNPN, CDR2 SVGIG (reference sequence). The V gene end was trimmed by 8 bases and the J gene end by 2 bases; junction bases not matched to a gene: 18. This CDR3 contains 19 residues. The PCR contained 60 Vbeta and 13 Jbeta primers. Only in-frame clones appear in the TCRdb table, and some are missing; sequencing was by immunoSEQ multiplex PCR. The data contain 90,000 to 110,000 clones, roughly three quarters of them singletons. Participants comprised healthy donors of bone marrow. The chain couples TRBV30 to TRBJ2-1; TRBD2 matches 13 bases. Input material: PBMCs. The TCR comes from a man aged 30 to 45 in good health and CMV-seronegative. CDR3 nucleotide sequence: TGTGCCACCGACAGTATACCCACTAGCGGGAGGGCCGCCTACAATGAGCAGTTCTTC. It encodes CATDSIPTSGRAAYNEQFF.